This paragraph reports one TCR beta chain. The germline V gene has CDR1 MDHEN and CDR2 SYDVKM. Losses at the gene ends were 10 bases for V and 2 bases for J; bases not matched to a gene: 7. This CDR3 is 13 amino acids long. The method was immunoSEQ multiplex PCR; TCRdb's version includes in-frame clones alone and lacks a portion of them. The top ten hold just under 4% of the sample, which has some 150,000 clones, approximately 88% seen once. The record originates from a study of blood T cell repertoires in COVID-19. About the study: Samples taken during acute and convalescent COVID-19 were collected in the United States, Italy and Spain. T cells, B-cell-depleted T cells, or PBMCs supplied cDNA or gDNA.

The sequenced sample was peripheral blood. This receptor was obtained from a woman aged 60-70 years who had recovered from COVID-19. This sequence joins TRBV28 and TRBJ2-5, with 7 bases identical to TRBD2. The CDR3 region has the DNA TGTGCCATTCGCGGGGGAAAACAAGAGACCCAGTACTTC. It translates to CAIRGGKQETQYF.